The clone carrying this TCR beta chain was counted between two and nine times. The V end was cut by 0 bases, the J end by 7 bases, with 15 bases between. Germline CDR1 and CDR2: LGHNA and YNFKEQ. The CDR3 loop spans 16 amino acids. The library targeted TCRbeta and was prepared with unique molecular identifiers. TCRdb redid the calling of the PCR reads with MiXCR, one entry per CDR3 protein. In the table there are hundreds of thousands of distinct CDR3 sequences, about 24% of which are singletons. This record belongs to a study of T-cell reconstitution after alpha-beta-depleted transplantation in children.

The input for sequencing was PBMCs, mostly from graft donor cells, taken 360 days after TCRalphabeta/CD19-depleted stem cell transplant. The gene calls are TRBV4-2 and TRBJ1-4, with D tentatively TRBD1 (6 bases). This TCR came from a female patient between 2 and 10 years old who had a stem cell transplant for congenital amegakaryocytic thrombocytopenia, so the T cells may come from the graft donor. CDR3 sequence (DNA): TGTGCCAGCAGCCAAGATGGGGGGCGACAGGCTGAAAAACTGTTTTTT. Residues: CASSQDGGRQAEKLFF.